One sample yielded the 7 T cell receptor beta chains listed below, sequenced in a study of T-cell memory formation after mild COVID-19. MiXCR, run by TCRdb on the 5' RACE reads, gives a single entry per CDR3 protein. Of 300,000 to 400,000 distinct CDR3 sequences in the sample, approximately 15% are singletons; the top ten hold 20% to 25%. The sample comprised PBMCs or a T cell subset sorted from them (not recorded which). The receptors stem from a man younger than 30 who had mild COVID-19 (a few samples of this study predate the infection). Cell type and time point are not known.

A few counts support this clonotype. The J gene is TRBJ1-5, the V gene TRBV20-1, with TRBD1 as a possible D gene (5 bases). V lost 1 base and J 4 bases, leaving 8 bases between the germline ends. From germline, CDR1 is DFQATT and CDR2 SNEGSKA (reference sequence). The CDR3 is 13 residues long. The CDR3 is CSARGGVNQPQHF. For the CDR3, the DNA is TGCAGTGCTAGAGGGGGGGTTAATCAGCCCCAGCATTTT.

This clonotype was observed a few times. V and J are TRBV5-1 and TRBJ2-3; perhaps TRBD2 as D (6 bases). Trimming removed 4 bases at V and 2 bases at J, with 14 bases between. Germline CDR1 and CDR2: SGHRS and YFSETQ. The CDR3 has 15 amino acids. Written as DNA, the CDR3 is TGCGCCAGCAGCCCACGGGACTTGCTCACAGATACGCAGTATTTT. It codes for CASSPRDLLTDTQYF.

The genes are TRBV20-1 and TRBJ2-7; possibly TRBD1 or TRBD2 for D (6 bases each). This CDR3 comprises 14 residues. The germline V gene has CDR1 DFQATT and CDR2 SNEGSKA (reference sequence). Trimming took 0 bases from V and 6 from J, leaving 15 bases between them. The CDR3 DNA is TGCAGTGCTAGAGATCGGAGGGGGTTCACCGAGCAGTACGTC. It specifies CSARDRRGFTEQYV.

V gene TRBV7-9 combines with J gene TRBJ1-3, with D tentatively TRBD1 (6 bases). The germline V gene has CDR1 SEHNR and CDR2 FQNEAQ (reference sequence). CDR3 size: 15 residues. Deletions cut 5 bases from V and 0 bases from J, with 11 bases between. Written as DNA, the CDR3 is TGTGCCAGCAGCCTTGGACAGTACTCTGGAAACACCATATATTTT. Residues: CASSLGQYSGNTIYF.

This clonotype came up a few times. V and J are TRBV29-1 and TRBJ2-3; the D is unclear. Germline V gene lookup returns CDR1 SQVTM and CDR2 ANQGSEA. The CDR3 spans 12 residues. The germline V and J ends were trimmed by 6 bases and 8 bases, with 15 bases remaining between them. Here the CDR3 DNA reads TGCAGCGTGGGCTGGTGGACCGGTACGCAGTATTTT. Its translation is CSVGWWTGTQYF.

This chain joins TRBV20-1 and TRBJ2-5; D is unresolved. With 1 base removed from V and 5 bases from J, the gap between germline ends came to 8 bases. The CDR3 extends over 12 amino acids. Germline-derived CDR1 and CDR2 are DFQATT and SNEGSKA (reference sequence). The CDR3 region has the DNA TGCAGTGCTAGAGGTAGCCGGGAGACCCAGTACTTC. Protein: CSARGSRETQYF.

The chain is built from TRBV6-2 or TRBV6-3 and TRBJ2-7, with 8 bases aligning to TRBD1. The ends lost 0 bases at V and 3 bases at J; junction bases unmatched: 4. The CDR3 loop spans 15 amino acids. Germline values: CDR1 MNHEY, CDR2 SVGEGT. The CDR3 DNA follows: TGTGCCAGCAGTTACTCGGGACAGGCCGACTACGAGCAGTACTTC. It specifies CASSYSGQADYEQYF.